The text below deals with one T cell receptor beta chain. TCRdb reprocessed the 5' RACE reads; each CDR3 protein has one entry and no DNA is given. This table lists 500,000 or so distinct CDR3 sequences. Germline V CDR1 and CDR2: SQVTM, ANQGSEA. The CDR3 length is 13 residues. The sample comes from a study of T cells expressing NK-cell markers. The V and J genes are TRBV29-1 and TRBJ2-2; the TCRdb call, TRBD1, lacks DNA for checking. The TCR sequence derives from a man in his late teens or twenties in good health. The sample was blood T cells: a sorted CD56 or NKG2C T cell subset, CD4+ or CD8+ T cells, or bulk PBMC T cells (not recorded which). The CDR3 here is CTGGTSNTGELFF.